This is a list of T cell receptor beta chains from one sample in a study of T cell responses to AZD1222 COVID-19 vaccine. Clones were read by immunoSEQ multiplex PCR, and TCRdb kept only the in-frame ones, dropping some. This table holds 150,000 to 200,000 clones, around 93% found once. Sequencing used peripheral blood, obtained on day 0 of AZD1222 vaccination. Receptor source: an adult in good health. Each CDR3 is given with its conserved first and last residue. D genes are given only for firm matches. Rows may omit the clone size; those that give it use once, few, many or a size class.

D gene	V gene	clone size	J gene	CDR3 protein	CDR3 DNA
-	TRBV19	-	TRBJ2-3	CASSTRGDTQYF	TGTGCCAGTAGTACCCGGGGCGATACGCAGTATTTT
-	TRBV4-2	-	TRBJ2-7	CASSQDSSYEQYF	TGTGCCAGCAGCCAAGATAGCAGCTACGAGCAGTACTTC
-	TRBV2	-	TRBJ2-3	CASSDLLDPDTQYF	TGTGCCAGCAGTGACCTACTAGATCCAGATACGCAGTATTTT
TRBD1	TRBV9	-	TRBJ1-1	CASSGGQGSRAEAFF	TGTGCCAGCAGCGGTGGACAGGGAAGTCGGGCTGAAGCTTTCTTT
TRBD2	TRBV19	-	TRBJ2-5	CASSVLAGGQETQYF	TGTGCCAGTAGTGTACTAGCGGGGGGCCAAGAGACCCAGTACTTC
-	TRBV20-1	-	TRBJ2-2	CSASGGGQLFF	TGCAGTGCTAGTGGGGGTGGGCAGCTGTTTTTT
-	TRBV3-1/TRBV3-2	-	TRBJ1-2	CASSQARPGGRYGYTF	TGTGCCAGCAGCCAAGCCCGTCCCGGGGGGCGCTATGGCTACACCTTC
TRBD2	TRBV3-1/TRBV3-2	once	TRBJ2-5	CASSQDLTSFGETQYF	TGTGCCAGCAGCCAAGATTTGACTAGCTTCGGGGAGACCCAGTACTTC
TRBD1	TRBV27	-	TRBJ2-7	CASSPGQGRRYEQYF	TGTGCCAGCAGCCCCGGACAGGGCCGCCGCTACGAGCAGTACTTC
-	TRBV10-1	-	TRBJ2-1	CASSARTVINEQFF	TGCGCCAGCAGTGCTAGGACAGTCATAAATGAGCAGTTCTTC
-	TRBV21-1	-	TRBJ2-5	CASSKSRSSGAPGETQYF	TGTGCCAGCAGCAAATCGCGGTCTAGCGGGGCTCCAGGGGAGACCCAGTACTTC
TRBD1	TRBV3-1/TRBV3-2	-	TRBJ1-1	CASSNRQGHLGTEAFF	TGTGCCAGCAGCAATCGACAGGGGCACCTTGGCACTGAAGCTTTCTTT
-	TRBV7-2	-	TRBJ1-1	CASSLSMNTEAFF	TGTGCCAGCAGCTTATCAATGAACACTGAAGCTTTCTTT
-	TRBV18	-	TRBJ2-2	CASSPIQRAGELFF	TGTGCCAGCTCACCAATCCAGAGGGCCGGGGAGCTGTTTTTT
TRBD1	TRBV6-4	-	TRBJ1-2	CASSREKGQGYGYTF	TGTGCCAGCAGCCGAGAGAAAGGACAGGGATATGGCTACACCTTC
-	TRBV7-3	-	TRBJ2-1	CASSLGGGPYNEQFF	TGTGCCAGCAGCTTAGGTGGCGGGCCCTACAATGAGCAGTTCTTC
-	TRBV20-1	once	TRBJ1-2	CSASQAGANYGYTF	TGCAGTGCTAGTCAGGCAGGGGCCAATTATGGCTACACCTTC
TRBD1	TRBV5-6	once	TRBJ2-7	CASSSRILVRDRQDEQYF	TGTGCCAGCAGCTCCCGTATCCTGGTCCGGGACAGGCAGGACGAGCAGTACTTC
-	TRBV3-1/TRBV3-2	-	TRBJ1-3	CASSQHTPTVYSGNTIYF	TGTGCCAGCAGCCAACATACCCCGACAGTCTACTCTGGAAACACCATATATTTT
-	TRBV6-2/TRBV6-3	once	TRBJ1-6	CASSQGEYNSPLHF	TGTGCCAGCAGTCAAGGGGAATATAATTCACCCCTCCACTTT
-	TRBV24-1	-	TRBJ2-3	CATSARSPTDTQYF	TGTGCCACCAGTGCCCGATCCCCCACAGATACGCAGTATTTT
TRBD2	TRBV29-1	-	TRBJ2-5	CSVASSGRAWETQYF	TGCAGCGTTGCGTCTAGCGGGAGGGCCTGGGAGACCCAGTACTTC
-	TRBV15	few	TRBJ1-2	CATSRDSGYGYTF	TGTGCCACCAGCAGAGATTCAGGGTATGGCTACACCTTC
-	TRBV5-1	-	TRBJ2-1	CASSLVGASSYNEQFF	TGCGCCAGCAGCTTGGTCGGGGCCAGCTCCTACAATGAGCAGTTCTTC
-	TRBV19	-	TRBJ1-5	CASSTLGNQPQHF	TGTGCCAGTAGCACGTTAGGAAATCAGCCCCAGCATTTT
-	TRBV2	-	TRBJ1-6	CASSRDLGQGSPLHF	TGTGCCAGCAGCCGGGACCTCGGGCAGGGTTCACCCCTCCACTTT
-	TRBV2	-	TRBJ1-4	CASRRTSGEKLFF	TGTGCCAGCAGAAGAACTTCCGGGGAAAAACTGTTTTTT
TRBD2	TRBV6-8	-	TRBJ2-1	CASSYPTPSKTSGSYSEQFF	TGTGCCAGCAGTTACCCCACGCCGTCGAAGACTAGCGGCTCCTACAGTGAGCAGTTCTTC
-	TRBV10-3	-	TRBJ2-1	CAIRDSYNEQFF	TGTGCCATCAGAGACAGTTACAATGAGCAGTTCTTC
TRBD2	TRBV5-1	-	TRBJ2-1	CASSPAGLAGYNEQFF	TGCGCCAGCAGCCCCGCGGGACTAGCGGGATACAATGAGCAGTTCTTC
-	TRBV5-8	-	TRBJ2-3	CASSLALRDLTQYF	TGTGCCAGCAGCTTGGCCCTGCGGGACCTTACGCAGTATTTT
TRBD1	TRBV27	-	TRBJ1-2	CASSKAGQGYGYTF	TGTGCCAGCAGTAAAGCGGGACAGGGTTATGGCTACACCTTC
-	TRBV19	-	TRBJ1-3	CASKPPGSGNTIYF	TGTGCCAGTAAACCCCCCGGCTCTGGAAACACCATATATTTT
-	TRBV4-2	-	TRBJ2-2	CASSSRPSSTGELFF	TGTGCCAGCAGCTCTCGACCCAGTAGTACCGGGGAGCTGTTTTTT
-	TRBV6-2/TRBV6-3	-	TRBJ2-2	CASSYGDPNTGELFF	TGTGCCAGCAGTTATGGGGACCCTAACACCGGGGAGCTGTTTTTT
-	TRBV7-3	-	TRBJ1-2	CASSLTGQPPYTF	TGTGCCAGCAGCTTAACGGGGCAGCCGCCCTACACCTTC
-	TRBV7-8	-	TRBJ2-7	CASSLGALGWPYF	TGTGCCAGCAGCTTAGGGGCTCTTGGCTGGCCGTACTTC
-	TRBV5-3	-	TRBJ1-5	CARSASRRGNQPQHF	TGTGCCAGAAGCGCGTCACGGAGGGGCAATCAGCCCCAGCATTTT
-	TRBV6-5	-	TRBJ1-2	CASSYREKDGYTF	TGTGCCAGCAGTTACCGGGAGAAGGACGGCTACACCTTC
-	TRBV6-5	-	TRBJ2-1	CASTFDLGSYNEQFF	TGTGCCAGCACTTTCGACTTAGGCTCCTACAATGAGCAGTTCTTC
TRBD2	TRBV19	-	TRBJ2-7	CASSIGRLAGYEQYF	TGTGCCAGTAGTATAGGGAGACTAGCGGGCTACGAGCAGTACTTC
-	TRBV9	once	TRBJ1-2	CASSPDTYGYTF	TGTGCCAGCAGCCCGGACACCTATGGCTACACCTTC
TRBD1	TRBV19	once	TRBJ1-6	CASSIGGQGNSPLHF	TGTGCCAGTAGTATAGGGGGACAGGGGAATTCACCCCTCCACTTT
-	TRBV6-5	once	TRBJ1-5	CASSLVVGVPQHF	TGTGCCAGCAGCCTAGTAGTGGGAGTGCCCCAGCATTTT
TRBD1	TRBV10-3	-	TRBJ2-5	CAMGDSQETQYF	TGTGCCATGGGGGACAGCCAAGAGACCCAGTACTTC
TRBD2	TRBV19	-	TRBJ2-5	CASSIASGANQETQYF	TGTGCCAGTAGTATAGCCAGCGGGGCGAATCAAGAGACCCAGTACTTC
TRBD1	TRBV5-1	-	TRBJ2-7	CASTDSGTGVYEQYF	TGCGCCAGCACCGACTCCGGGACAGGGGTGTACGAGCAGTACTTC
-	TRBV29-1	-	TRBJ2-7	CSVSPTGSRYEQYF	TGCAGCGTTTCCCCGACAGGTAGCAGGTACGAGCAGTACTTC
-	TRBV28	-	TRBJ1-5	CASLSSRQVHQPQHF	TGTGCCAGCCTATCATCAAGACAGGTCCATCAGCCCCAGCATTTT
TRBD1	TRBV11-2	-	TRBJ2-2	CASSVPGQGLWSGELFF	TGTGCCAGCAGCGTACCGGGACAGGGGCTTTGGTCCGGGGAGCTGTTTTTT
-	TRBV19	-	TRBJ1-4	CASSPGQQPTNEKLFF	TGTGCCAGTAGTCCCGGACAGCAGCCAACTAATGAAAAACTGTTTTTT
-	TRBV4-1	-	TRBJ1-1	CASSQVGGLYTEAFF	TGCGCCAGCAGCCAAGTTGGGGGCCTGTACACTGAAGCTTTCTTT
TRBD1	TRBV19	-	TRBJ2-7	CASSISGTASYEQYF	TGTGCCAGTAGTATATCGGGGACAGCATCCTACGAGCAGTACTTC
-	TRBV6-5	many	TRBJ1-5	CASSYSKYQPQHF	TGTGCCAGCAGTTACTCGAAATATCAGCCCCAGCATTTT
TRBD2	TRBV7-6	-	TRBJ2-1	CASSLELGVLAGGRSYNEQFF	TGTGCCAGCAGCTTAGAGCTTGGGGTACTAGCGGGAGGCCGCTCCTACAATGAGCAGTTCTTC
-	TRBV4-3	-	TRBJ2-3	CASSQDGFADTQYF	TGCGCCAGCAGCCAAGATGGATTCGCAGATACGCAGTATTTT
-	TRBV5-1	-	TRBJ2-1	CASSLVGGGIGSYNEQFF	TGCGCCAGCAGCTTGGTGGGGGGCGGGATTGGCTCCTACAATGAGCAGTTCTTC
TRBD1	TRBV10-3	-	TRBJ2-3	CAISETGGLDTQYF	TGTGCCATCAGTGAGACAGGGGGCTTGGATACGCAGTATTTT
TRBD2	TRBV5-4	-	TRBJ2-2	CASSPGTRNGGELFF	TGTGCCAGCAGCCCCGGGACTAGGAACGGCGGGGAGCTGTTTTTT
-	TRBV4-1	-	TRBJ1-4	CASSQGADGNEKLFF	TGCGCCAGCAGCCAGGGGGCGGATGGTAATGAAAAACTGTTTTTT